Listed below are T cell receptor beta chains from one sample, sequenced in a study of T cells in Graves' hyperthyroidism and ophthalmopathy. TCRdb itself ran the multiplex PCR reads through MiXCR, one entry per CDR3 protein. The table has approximately 610,000 distinct CDR3 sequences, roughly 14% seen once; the top ten hold approximately 4.3%. The material sequenced was blood. Every receptor here comes from a woman in her thirties or forties with Graves' ophthalmopathy. Both conserved end residues are part of each CDR3. A D gene is named only where the DNA matches it firmly. The listing skips clone size in some rows; elsewhere it reads once, few, many or a size class.

j_call clone_size d_call v_call cdr3_nt cdr3_aa
TRBJ2-7 many TRBD2 TRBV12-5 TGTGCTAGTGGACTTAGCGGGAGCCACGAGCAGTACTTC CASGLSGSHEQYF
TRBJ2-7 many - TRBV30 TGTGCCTGGAGTTCTACTAACGAGCAGTACTTC CAWSSTNEQYF
TRBJ2-2 - TRBD2 TRBV30 TGTGCCTGGACTAGCGGGGTGAACACCGGGGAGCTGTTTTTT CAWTSGVNTGELFF
TRBJ2-7 many TRBD2 TRBV10-3 TGTGCCATCAGTGAGACAGCGGGGTCCTACGAGCAGTACTTC CAISETAGSYEQYF
TRBJ1-5 many - TRBV12-3/TRBV12-4 TGTGCCAGCAGGGGCGATTATAGCGATCAGCCCCAGCATTTT CASRGDYSDQPQHF
TRBJ1-3 - - TRBV6-1 TGTGCCAGCAGCGGACTCGGAAACACCATATATTTT CASSGLGNTIYF
TRBJ1-1 many TRBD1 TRBV12-3/TRBV12-4 TGTGCCAGCAGTTCGGACAGGGGTAACACTGAAGCTTTCTTT CASSSDRGNTEAFF
TRBJ2-7 many TRBD1 TRBV2 TGTGCCAGCAGTGCAAACAGGGGCGGCTACGAGCAGTACTTC CASSANRGGYEQYF
TRBJ2-5 many - TRBV7-2 TGTGCCAGCAGCTTACAGTCGTACCAAGAGACCCAGTACTTC CASSLQSYQETQYF
TRBJ2-7 few - TRBV4-1 TGCGCCAGCAGCCAAGAGAAGGCGTCAGAGCAGTACTTC CASSQEKASEQYF
TRBJ1-1 many - TRBV5-6 TGTGCCAGCAGGACATGGGGGTCGAACACTGAAGCTTTCTTT CASRTWGSNTEAFF
TRBJ1-3 few TRBD1 TRBV9 TGTGCCAGCAGCGTAGCTACGGGCTGGACAGGGCCTGGAAACACCATATATTTT CASSVATGWTGPGNTIYF
TRBJ1-2 many TRBD1 TRBV24-1 TGTGCCACCAGTGAACCCGGGACAGGGGACTTATATGGCTACACCTTC CATSEPGTGDLYGYTF
TRBJ1-1 - - TRBV4-3 TGCGCCAGCAGCCAGGTTGGCACTGGGAACACTGAAGCTTTCTTT CASSQVGTGNTEAFF
TRBJ1-2 many - TRBV6-2/TRBV6-3 TGTGCCAGCAGTTCCGGTGGCGGGACTATTTATGGCTACACCTTC CASSSGGGTIYGYTF
TRBJ2-5 many TRBD2 TRBV15 TGTGCCACCAGCAGAGCTGCGGGAGTTTTAGAGACCCAGTACTTC CATSRAAGVLETQYF
TRBJ2-7 - - TRBV7-2 TGTGCCAGCAGCTCGACTCTTCTCTACGAGCAGTACTTC CASSSTLLYEQYF
TRBJ2-4 many - TRBV11-2 TGTGCCAGCAGCTCAAAGGAGGCCAAAAACATTCAGTACTTC CASSSKEAKNIQYF
TRBJ2-7 many TRBD2 TRBV20-1 TGCAGTGCTTTCGACGGACTAGCGGGAGGATACGAGCAGTACTTC CSAFDGLAGGYEQYF
TRBJ1-5 - TRBD1 TRBV6-2/TRBV6-3 TGTGCCAGCAGTTATCACAGGGGAGGGTTTAGCAATCAGCCCCAGCATTTT CASSYHRGGFSNQPQHF
TRBJ1-2 many - TRBV29-1 TGCAGCGTTGAAAGGGGAAAGTATGATGGTGGCTACACCTTC CSVERGKYDGGYTF
TRBJ1-1 many - TRBV20-1 TGCAGTGCTAGAGAGGGGGGCACTGAAGCTTTCTTT CSAREGGTEAFF
TRBJ2-1 many - TRBV6-1 TGTGCCAGCACCCTAAGGGACGGCACCTACAATGAGCAGTTCTTC CASTLRDGTYNEQFF
TRBJ1-2 many - TRBV6-5 TGTGCCAGCAGTTACTCAGGGGACGTAATGTGGGGCTACACCTTC CASSYSGDVMWGYTF